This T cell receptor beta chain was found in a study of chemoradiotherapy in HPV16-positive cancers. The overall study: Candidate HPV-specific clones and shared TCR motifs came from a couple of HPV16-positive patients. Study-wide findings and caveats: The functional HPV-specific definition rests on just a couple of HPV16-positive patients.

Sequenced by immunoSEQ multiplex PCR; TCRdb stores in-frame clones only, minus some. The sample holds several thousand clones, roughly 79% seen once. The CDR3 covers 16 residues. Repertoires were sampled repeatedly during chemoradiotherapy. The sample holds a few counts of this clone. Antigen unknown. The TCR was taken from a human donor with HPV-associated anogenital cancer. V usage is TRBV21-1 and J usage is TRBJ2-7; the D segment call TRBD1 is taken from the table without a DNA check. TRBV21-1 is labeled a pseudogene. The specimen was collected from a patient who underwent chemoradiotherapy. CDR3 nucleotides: TGTGCCAGCAGCAACCTATACAGGGGGCGTTCCTACGAGCAGTACTTC. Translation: CASSNLYRGRSYEQYF.